The TCR beta chain under discussion was sequenced for a study of cytomegalovirus exposure and HLA in healthy donors. To note about this clone: No antigen is known for it.

Study-wide findings and caveats: Rare sequences made up most TCRs, while some public TCRs were found in many donors. One later analysis, an examination of the 100 to 150 validation repertoires, found that first-cohort TCR clusters tended to co-occur in them.

The germline CDR1 and CDR2 sequences are SGHVS and FQNEAQ. The V end was cut by 1 base, the J end by 0 bases, with 13 bases between. This CDR3 has 16 residues. The repertoire was sequenced with immunoSEQ multiplex PCR; TCRdb's copy has only in-frame clones and lacks some. The sample contains roughly 120,000 clones, approximately 86% of which appear only once. This sequence originates from a man in his late teens or twenties in good health and CMV-seropositive. Sequencing used PBMCs. The chain has TRBV7-8 and TRBJ2-7; the D gene is possibly TRBD1 (5 bases). CDR3: CASSLEGQGTSYEQYF. The CDR3, as DNA: TGTGCCAGCAGCTTAGAAGGGCAGGGTACCTCCTACGAGCAGTACTTC.